This T cell receptor beta chain came from a study of T-cell reconstitution after alpha-beta-depleted transplantation in children. In this sample, this clonotype turned up a few times. The CDR3 spans 17 residues. In germline, CDR1 is SGHTA, CDR2 FQGNSA. The junction had 9 bases not matched to a gene; V was cut back by 1 base and J by 7 bases. Construction of the TCRbeta library involved unique molecular identifiers. One entry per CDR3 protein, called by TCRdb with MiXCR from the PCR reads. The sample shows about 500,000 distinct CDR3 sequences, 32% of them seen only once. The source was PBMCs from the stem cell graft donor, collected from the stem cell graft. The chain couples TRBV7-2 to TRBJ1-5; 11 positions match TRBD1. The origin of this receptor is a human donor who donated a stem cell graft to a child with aplastic anemia. The CDR3 reads CASSLVAPGQGGQPQHF. The CDR3 region has the DNA TGTGCCAGCAGCTTAGTGGCCCCGGGACAGGGGGGACAGCCCCAGCATTTT.